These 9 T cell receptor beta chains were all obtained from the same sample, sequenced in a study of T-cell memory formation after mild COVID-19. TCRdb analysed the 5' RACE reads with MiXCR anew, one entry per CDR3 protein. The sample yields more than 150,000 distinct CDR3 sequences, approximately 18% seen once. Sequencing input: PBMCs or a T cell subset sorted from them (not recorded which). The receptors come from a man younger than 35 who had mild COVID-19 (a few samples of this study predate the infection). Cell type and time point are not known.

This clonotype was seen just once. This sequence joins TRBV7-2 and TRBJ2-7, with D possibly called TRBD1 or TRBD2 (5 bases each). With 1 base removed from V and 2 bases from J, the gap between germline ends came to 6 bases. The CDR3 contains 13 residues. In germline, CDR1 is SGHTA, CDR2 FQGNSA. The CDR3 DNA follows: TGTGCCAGCAGCTTAGGGGGGACCTACGAGCAGTACTTC. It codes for CASSLGGTYEQYF.

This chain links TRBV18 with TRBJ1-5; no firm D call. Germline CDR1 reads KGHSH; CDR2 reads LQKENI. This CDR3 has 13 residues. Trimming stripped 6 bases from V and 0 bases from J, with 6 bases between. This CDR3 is CASSPNSNQPQHF. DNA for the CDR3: TGTGCCAGCTCCCCTAATAGCAATCAGCCCCAGCATTTT.

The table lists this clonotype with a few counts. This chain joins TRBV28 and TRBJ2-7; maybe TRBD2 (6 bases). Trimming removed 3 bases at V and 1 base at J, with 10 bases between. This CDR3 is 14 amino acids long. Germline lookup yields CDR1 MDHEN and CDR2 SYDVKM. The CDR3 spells CASSFLGGSYEQYV. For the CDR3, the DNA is TGTGCCAGCAGTTTTCTGGGGGGATCCTACGAGCAGTACGTC.

The CDR3 DNA is TGCAGTGCTGGGACAGCCGGGCGCGGCTACACCTTC. As protein: CSAGTAGRGYTF. V is TRBV20-1 and J is TRBJ1-2; TRBD1 matches at 7 bases. The junction had 8 bases not matched to a gene; V was cut back by 5 bases and J by 8 bases. There are 12 residues in the CDR3. CDR1 and CDR2 (germline): DFQATT, SNEGSKA (reference sequence).

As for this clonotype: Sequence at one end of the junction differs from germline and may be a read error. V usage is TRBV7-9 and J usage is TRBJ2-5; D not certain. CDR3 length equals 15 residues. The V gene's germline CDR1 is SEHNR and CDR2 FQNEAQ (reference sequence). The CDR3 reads CASSAQGGNQETKYF. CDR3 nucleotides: TGTGCCAGCAGCGCCCAAGGTGGGAACCAAGAGACCAAGTACTTC.

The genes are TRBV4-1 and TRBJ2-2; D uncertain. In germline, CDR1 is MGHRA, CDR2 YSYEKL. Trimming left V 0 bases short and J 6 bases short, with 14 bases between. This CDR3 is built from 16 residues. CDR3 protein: CASSQDGRPRAGELFF. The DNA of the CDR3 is TGCGCCAGCAGCCAAGATGGGCGCCCTCGGGCCGGGGAGCTGTTTTTT.

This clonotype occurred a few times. The CDR3 sequence is CASSQEFRSEAFF. The CDR3, as DNA: TGCGCCAGCAGCCAAGAATTCCGAAGCGAAGCTTTCTTT. This rearrangement joins TRBV4-3 to TRBJ1-1; the D is unclear. The CDR3 consists of 13 residues. V was cut by 0 bases and J by 8 bases, with 10 bases left in between. The germline V gene has CDR1 LGHNA and CDR2 YSLEER.

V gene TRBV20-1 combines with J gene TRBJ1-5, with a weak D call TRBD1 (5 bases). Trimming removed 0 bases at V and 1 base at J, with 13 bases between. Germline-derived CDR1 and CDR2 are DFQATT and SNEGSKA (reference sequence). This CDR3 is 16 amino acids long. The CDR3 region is CSARDGLRGSNQPQHF. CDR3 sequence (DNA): TGCAGTGCTAGAGATGGACTTCGGGGGAGCAATCAGCCCCAGCATTTT.

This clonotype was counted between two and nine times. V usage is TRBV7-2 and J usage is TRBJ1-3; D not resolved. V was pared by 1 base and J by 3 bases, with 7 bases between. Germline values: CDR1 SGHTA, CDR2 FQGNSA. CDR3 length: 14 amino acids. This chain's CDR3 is CASSLERVGNTIYF. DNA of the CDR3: TGTGCCAGCAGCTTAGAACGGGTTGGAAACACCATATATTTT.